The rows below give T cell receptor beta chains drawn from one sample of a study of control samples from healthy donors and cancer patients. Some clones are missing from TCRdb's copy, which holds only in-frame ones; the method was immunoSEQ multiplex PCR. The sample has some 130,000 clones, just under 95% seen once; the top ten hold 3.6%. The material sequenced was blood. The origin of the receptors is a man aged 25 to 40 in good health. Both conserved end residues are part of each CDR3. Size tells how often a clone was seen (once, few, many) or the class of an expanded clone, and some rows leave it out.

clone_size v_call cdr3_aa
- TRBV27 CASSLRQGYGYTF
- TRBV9 CASSVERESSYNEQFF
- TRBV11-2 CASSLTDAGGETQYF
- TRBV29-1 CSVGNIYGDEKLFF
- TRBV10-3 CAISGGGTEAYEQYF
- TRBV19 CASSMGLAGGTDTQYF
once TRBV18 CASSSWTASDGYTF
- TRBV28 CASSSAGTAGNTIYF
once TRBV12-3/TRBV12-4 CASTPRLAYEQYF
- TRBV6-5 CASSLSNRGRQPQHF